These 13 T cell receptor beta chains share one sample of origin, sequenced in a study of shared clonotypes between healthy human individuals. TCRdb's table, derived via immunoSEQ multiplex PCR, lists solely in-frame clones and lacks some. This table holds roughly 1.4 million clones, 97% to 99% found once. Sequencing was carried out using naive CD4+ T cells sorted from blood. Subset of the sample: CD45RA+ positively selected. Receptor source: a man under 40 in good health.

The CDR3 reads CASSATAMNTEAFF. The CDR3 DNA sequence: TGTGCCAGCAGCGCGACGGCTATGAACACTGAAGCTTTCTTT. The chain joins TRBV9 to TRBJ1-1; D unresolved. V was pared by 3 bases and J by 0 bases, with 9 bases between. This CDR3 has 14 residues. Germline lookup yields CDR1 SGDLS and CDR2 YYNGEE.

The chain employs TRBV30 and TRBJ1-5; maybe TRBD1 (5 bases). The germline gives CDR1 GTSNPN, CDR2 SVGIG (reference sequence). The CDR3 sequence is 14 residues long. Deletions cut 2 bases from V and 4 bases from J, with 12 bases between. This chain's CDR3 is CAWSPTGTNQPQHF. Written as DNA, the CDR3 is TGTGCCTGGAGTCCGACCGGGACGAATCAGCCCCAGCATTTT.

J is TRBJ2-2 and V is TRBV18, with D possibly matching TRBD1 (5 bases). Trimming pared 1 base from V and 9 bases from J, leaving 12 bases between. Germline V CDR1 and CDR2: KGHSH, LQKENI. The CDR3 length is 14 residues. The CDR3 sequence: CASSPQGIDRELFF. CDR3 DNA sequence: TGTGCCAGCTCACCACAGGGGATAGACCGGGAGCTGTTTTTT.

V usage is TRBV6-5 and J usage is TRBJ2-6; weak D call: TRBD2 (5 bases). The V gene lost 7 bases and the J gene lost 0 bases, with 7 bases spanning the gap. The CDR3 consists of 14 residues. CDR1 is MNHEY, CDR2 SVGAGI, per germline. CDR3 in amino acids: CASTRGSGANVLTF. CDR3 DNA sequence: TGTGCCAGCACACGGGGCTCTGGGGCCAACGTCCTGACTTTC.

V usage is TRBV18 and J usage is TRBJ2-7, with D unresolved. V lost 5 bases, J lost 4 bases, and 9 bases lay in between. This CDR3 has 12 amino acids. CDR1 is KGHSH, CDR2 LQKENI, per germline. The CDR3 DNA follows: TGTGCCAGCTCAATAGTAGGGTACGAGCAGTACTTC. This sequence encodes CASSIVGYEQYF. The whole variable domain, remainder taken from reference TRBV18 and TRBJ2-7, is NAGVMQNPRHLVRRRGQEARLRCSPMKGHSHVYWYRQLPEEGLKFMVYLQKENIIDESGMPKERFSAEFPKEGPSILRIQQVVRGDSAAYFCASSIVGYEQYFGPGTRLTVT.

This chain uses TRBV27 with TRBJ2-1; D remains unclear. The ends were cut back, 3 bases at V and 7 bases at J, with 13 bases in the middle. This CDR3 is 14 amino acids long. Looked up from germline, CDR1 is MNHEY and CDR2 is SMNVEV (reference sequence). CDR3 in amino acids: CASSFGLVVNEQFF. The CDR3 coding sequence is TGTGCCAGCAGTTTTGGTCTAGTGGTAAATGAGCAGTTCTTC.

The CDR3: CASSRVAGIDNEQFF. CDR3 DNA sequence: TGTGCCAGCAGCCGGGTAGCGGGAATCGACAATGAGCAGTTCTTC. V is TRBV7-9 and J is TRBJ2-1; 8 nucleotides align to TRBD2. CDR1 and CDR2 from the germline V gene are SEHNR and FQNEAQ (reference sequence). This CDR3 has 15 amino acids. The V segment lost 5 bases and the J segment 5 bases; nucleotides outside the gene matches: 8.

V gene TRBV6-4 combines with J gene TRBJ2-3, with 8 bases identical to TRBD2. Trimming cost V 8 bases and J 4 bases; bases outside gene matches: 14. The length of the CDR3 is 16 residues. CDR1 is MRHNA and CDR2 is SNTAGT in the germline V gene. CDR3 nucleotides: TGTGCCAGCCGAAAGGACACGGGACTAGGCCCAGATACGCAGTATTTT. Encoded protein: CASRKDTGLGPDTQYF.

This chain links TRBV28 with TRBJ1-5, with 7 bases that match TRBD1. J was trimmed by 5 bases and V by 3 bases; bases with no gene match: 4. The germline CDR1 and CDR2 sequences are MDHEN and SYDVKM. This CDR3 is built from 14 residues. The CDR3 reads CASSLQGGYQPQHF. The CDR3 DNA sequence: TGTGCCAGCAGTTTGCAAGGGGGCTATCAGCCCCAGCATTTT. Looking up the rest from reference TRBV28 and TRBJ1-5 gives the full variable domain: DVKVTQSSRYLVKRTGEKVFLECVQDMDHENMFWYRQDPGLGLRLIYFSYDVKMKEKGDIPEGYSVSREKKERFSLILESASTNQTSMYLCASSLQGGYQPQHFGDGTRLSIL.

The rearrangement joins TRBV9 to TRBJ2-7, with TRBD1 as a possible D gene (6 bases). The germline gives CDR1 SGDLS, CDR2 YYNGEE. The V gene lost 3 bases and the J gene lost 0 bases, with 10 bases spanning the gap. This CDR3 is 14 amino acids long. This CDR3 is CASSAGVSSYEQYF. Written as DNA, the CDR3 is TGTGCCAGCAGCGCAGGGGTTAGCTCCTACGAGCAGTACTTC.

V and J are TRBV6-4 and TRBJ1-1, with 8 bases fitting TRBD1. CDR1 MRHNA and CDR2 SNTAGT come from the germline V gene. The V and J ends lost 6 bases and 4 bases, in that order; junction bases with no gene match: 13. The CDR3 runs to 16 residues. The CDR3 bases are TGTGCCAGCAGCCAGAACCCAGACAGGGGCGTCACTGAAGCTTTCTTT. It translates to CASSQNPDRGVTEAFF.

V is TRBV7-2 and J is TRBJ1-3; weak D call: TRBD1 (6 bases). The V end lost 1 base, the J end lost 0 bases, and 13 bases lay between the germline ends. CDR3 length: 17 residues. Germline V gives CDR1 SGHTA, CDR2 FQGNSA. CDR3 nucleotides: TGTGCCAGCAGCTTAGAGGGACACGCCCGCTCTGGAAACACCATATATTTT. It translates to CASSLEGHARSGNTIYF. Full variable domain (missing parts from reference TRBV7-2 and TRBJ1-3): GAGVSQSPSNKVTEKGKDVELRCDPISGHTALYWYRQSLGQGLEFLIYFQGNSAPDKSGLPSDRFSAERTGGSVSTLTIQRTQQEDSAVYLCASSLEGHARSGNTIYFGEGSWLTVV.

V is TRBV7-2 and J is TRBJ2-7; no definite D call. CDR1 is SGHTA, CDR2 FQGNSA, per germline. CDR3 length: 15 amino acids. V was trimmed by 4 bases and J by 0 bases, leaving 13 bases between them. CDR3 sequence: CASSSGRTSSYEQYF. For the CDR3, the DNA is TGTGCCAGCAGCTCCGGCCGGACGAGCTCCTACGAGCAGTACTTC.